The rows below give T cell receptor beta chains drawn from one sample of a study of blood T cell repertoires in COVID-19. Assay used: immunoSEQ multiplex PCR; TCRdb lists only in-frame clones, some missing. Counted here are 95,000 to 120,000 clones, around 90% occurring once; the ten biggest clones make up around 2%. The source material was peripheral blood. These receptors were obtained from a human donor in a cohort sampled during active COVID-19. CDR3s include the opening cysteine and the closing phenylalanine or tryptophan. The order of the fields is clone size, V gene, D gene, J gene, CDR3 protein, CDR3 DNA. D genes are given only for firm matches. For some rows the clone size is stated as once, few or many, or as a class when expanded; others skip it.

size: NA
V: TRBV9
D: TRBD2
J: TRBJ2-1
CDR3: CASSVTSGGNEQFF
DNA: TGTGCCAGCAGCGTAACTAGCGGCGGCAATGAGCAGTTCTTC

size: NA
V: TRBV6-5
D: TRBD1
J: TRBJ2-7
CDR3: CASTQRGQAIHEQYF
DNA: TGTGCCAGCACCCAAAGGGGACAGGCGATCCACGAGCAGTACTTC

size: NA
V: TRBV7-9
D: NA
J: TRBJ1-2
CDR3: CASSINRDSNEKGYGYTF
DNA: TGTGCCAGCAGCATCAACCGGGACTCAAATGAAAAGGGATATGGCTACACCTTC

size: once
V: TRBV10-3
D: TRBD2
J: TRBJ2-2
CDR3: CAIRSGLHDTGELFF
DNA: TGTGCCATCAGGTCGGGACTACACGACACCGGGGAGCTGTTTTTT

size: NA
V: TRBV3-1/TRBV3-2
D: TRBD2
J: TRBJ2-1
CDR3: CASSQPGTSGGSYNEQFF
DNA: TGTGCCAGCAGCCAACCCGGGACTAGCGGGGGATCCTACAATGAGCAGTTCTTC

size: NA
V: TRBV7-9
D: NA
J: TRBJ2-5
CDR3: CASSSRGRELGETQYF
DNA: TGTGCCAGCAGCTCGCGGGGGCGGGAGCTCGGAGAGACCCAGTACTTC

size: NA
V: TRBV4-2
D: NA
J: TRBJ2-2
CDR3: CASSLAENTGELFF
DNA: TGTGCCAGCAGCCTAGCAGAGAACACCGGGGAGCTGTTTTTT

size: NA
V: TRBV3-1/TRBV3-2
D: TRBD1
J: TRBJ1-1
CDR3: CASRQGARSEAFF
DNA: TGTGCCAGCAGACAGGGGGCGAGATCTGAAGCTTTCTTT

size: NA
V: TRBV28
D: TRBD1
J: TRBJ2-7
CDR3: CASSPPGGLLSYEQYF
DNA: TGTGCCAGCAGTCCCCCAGGGGGCCTGCTATCCTACGAGCAGTACTTC

size: NA
V: TRBV11-2
D: NA
J: TRBJ2-5
CDR3: CASSLVQAGETQYF
DNA: TGTGCCAGCAGCTTAGTGCAGGCCGGAGAGACCCAGTACTTC

size: NA
V: TRBV21-1
D: NA
J: TRBJ1-5
CDR3: CASTLTGHSNQPQHF
DNA: TGTGCCAGCACCTTGACAGGACATAGCAATCAGCCCCAGCATTTT

size: NA
V: TRBV27
D: TRBD1
J: TRBJ2-7
CDR3: CASSLHGTGLSYEQYF
DNA: TGTGCCAGCAGTTTACATGGGACAGGGTTATCCTACGAGCAGTACTTC

size: once
V: TRBV18
D: NA
J: TRBJ2-7
CDR3: CASSLIGIEQYF
DNA: TGTGCCAGCTCACTGATCGGGATCGAGCAGTACTTC

size: NA
V: TRBV24-1
D: NA
J: TRBJ1-2
CDR3: CATSDPGWRGYTF
DNA: TGTGCCACCAGTGATCCCGGGTGGCGCGGCTACACCTTC

size: NA
V: TRBV19
D: NA
J: TRBJ2-1
CDR3: CASMMSARGPYNEQFF
DNA: TGTGCCAGTATGATGAGCGCGCGGGGCCCCTACAATGAGCAGTTCTTC

size: few
V: TRBV5-1
D: TRBD1
J: TRBJ1-2
CDR3: CASSLDRGSNYGYTF
DNA: TGCGCCAGCAGTTTAGACAGGGGTTCTAACTATGGCTACACCTTC

size: NA
V: TRBV2
D: TRBD1
J: TRBJ1-1
CDR3: CASKNDRGDAFF
DNA: TGTGCCAGTAAAAACGACAGGGGAGATGCTTTCTTT

size: medium-sized
V: TRBV19
D: NA
J: TRBJ1-1
CDR3: CASSSQQGRNDEAFF
DNA: TGTGCCAGTAGTTCCCAACAGGGTCGGAATGATGAAGCTTTCTTT

size: once
V: TRBV18
D: NA
J: TRBJ1-1
CDR3: CASSPWELNTEAFF
DNA: TGTGCCAGCTCACCATGGGAGTTGAACACTGAAGCTTTCTTT

size: NA
V: TRBV4-1
D: NA
J: TRBJ2-7
CDR3: CASSQEGVADYEQYF
DNA: TGCGCCAGCAGCCAAGAAGGCGTAGCGGACTACGAGCAGTACTTC

size: NA
V: TRBV6-5
D: TRBD1
J: TRBJ2-1
CDR3: CASRTGTGSYNEQFF
DNA: TGTGCCAGCAGAACCGGGACAGGGTCCTACAATGAGCAGTTCTTC

size: NA
V: TRBV28
D: TRBD2
J: TRBJ2-7
CDR3: CASSPWGTSGVLEQYF
DNA: TGTGCCAGCAGTCCATGGGGGACTAGCGGGGTCTTGGAGCAGTACTTC

size: NA
V: TRBV2
D: TRBD1
J: TRBJ2-2
CDR3: CASRDRDTGELFF
DNA: TGTGCCAGCAGGGACAGGGACACCGGGGAGCTGTTTTTT

size: once
V: TRBV9
D: TRBD1
J: TRBJ2-2
CDR3: CASSGRQGGTGELFF
DNA: TGTGCCAGCAGCGGCAGACAGGGTGGCACCGGGGAGCTGTTTTTT

size: NA
V: TRBV11-1
D: NA
J: TRBJ1-3
CDR3: CASSGLRSGNTIYF
DNA: TGTGCCAGCTCGGGACTCCGCTCTGGAAACACCATATATTTT

size: NA
V: TRBV5-8
D: NA
J: TRBJ2-4
CDR3: CASSLKLAKNIQYF
DNA: TGTGCCAGCAGCTTGAAGCTAGCCAAAAACATTCAGTACTTC

size: NA
V: TRBV9
D: TRBD1
J: TRBJ2-1
CDR3: CASSVSGTGANEQFF
DNA: TGTGCCAGCAGCGTATCCGGGACAGGGGCCAATGAGCAGTTCTTC

size: NA
V: TRBV4-1
D: TRBD1
J: TRBJ1-2
CDR3: CASSQPGQGSYGYTF
DNA: TGCGCCAGCAGCCAACCGGGACAGGGGAGCTATGGCTACACCTTC

size: once
V: TRBV9
D: NA
J: TRBJ1-2
CDR3: CASSVDGGTGSDGYTF
DNA: TGTGCCAGCAGCGTAGATGGGGGGACCGGGTCGGATGGCTACACCTTC

size: once
V: TRBV7-2
D: TRBD2
J: TRBJ2-7
CDR3: CASSFWRGGSYEQYF
DNA: TGTGCCAGCAGCTTTTGGCGGGGGGGCTCCTACGAGCAGTACTTC

size: NA
V: TRBV7-3
D: TRBD2
J: TRBJ2-3
CDR3: CASSFGLVSDTQYF
DNA: TGTGCCAGCAGCTTTGGACTAGTTTCAGATACGCAGTATTTT

size: NA
V: TRBV6-1
D: TRBD2
J: TRBJ2-5
CDR3: CASSGKWREDYKETQYF
DNA: TGTGCCAGCAGTGGAAAATGGCGGGAGGACTATAAAGAGACCCAGTACTTC

size: NA
V: TRBV19
D: NA
J: TRBJ2-4
CDR3: CATGEGRNLAKNIQYF
DNA: TGTGCCACAGGGGAGGGCAGGAACCTAGCCAAAAACATTCAGTACTTC

size: NA
V: TRBV11-2
D: TRBD1
J: TRBJ1-1
CDR3: CASSPGTDYTEAFF
DNA: TGTGCCAGCAGCCCCGGGACAGATTACACTGAAGCTTTCTTT

size: NA
V: TRBV11-3
D: NA
J: TRBJ2-3
CDR3: CASRGGGGTDTQYF
DNA: TGTGCCAGCAGGGGAGGGGGAGGCACAGATACGCAGTATTTT

size: NA
V: TRBV19
D: TRBD2
J: TRBJ2-3
CDR3: CASSIAAGGSPDTQYF
DNA: TGTGCCAGTAGTATAGCAGCGGGGGGGAGCCCAGATACGCAGTATTTT

size: NA
V: TRBV27
D: NA
J: TRBJ1-1
CDR3: CASSVQIMNTEAFF
DNA: TGTGCCAGCAGTGTACAGATCATGAACACTGAAGCTTTCTTT

size: NA
V: TRBV10-3
D: TRBD2
J: TRBJ2-2
CDR3: CAISDSFGGSGNTGELFF
DNA: TGTGCCATCAGTGATTCTTTTGGCGGGAGCGGGAACACCGGGGAGCTGTTTTTT

size: NA
V: TRBV18
D: NA
J: TRBJ1-1
CDR3: CASSPRLERANTEAFF
DNA: TGTGCCAGCTCACCACGACTCGAGAGGGCTAACACTGAAGCTTTCTTT

size: few
V: TRBV27
D: TRBD1
J: TRBJ2-7
CDR3: CASRRMLVAGQGRYEQYF
DNA: TGTGCCAGCAGGAGAATGCTTGTCGCGGGACAGGGGAGGTACGAGCAGTACTTC

size: NA
V: TRBV5-4
D: TRBD1
J: TRBJ2-3
CDR3: CASSLWDRAVTDTQYF
DNA: TGTGCCAGCAGCTTGTGGGACAGGGCGGTCACAGATACGCAGTATTTT

size: few
V: TRBV5-1
D: NA
J: TRBJ1-2
CDR3: CASSFLNYGYTF
DNA: TGCGCCAGCAGCTTCCTCAACTATGGCTACACCTTC

size: NA
V: TRBV27
D: TRBD1
J: TRBJ1-5
CDR3: CASRSTGSNQPQHF
DNA: TGTGCCAGCCGATCGACAGGGTCCAATCAGCCCCAGCATTTT

size: NA
V: TRBV19
D: NA
J: TRBJ1-5
CDR3: CASSRSAGPSNQPQHF
DNA: TGTGCCAGTAGCCGATCGGCGGGGCCGAGCAATCAGCCCCAGCATTTT

size: NA
V: TRBV3-1/TRBV3-2
D: NA
J: TRBJ2-1
CDR3: CASSPGVDQTFNEQFF
DNA: TGTGCCAGCAGCCCCGGGGTGGACCAAACCTTTAATGAGCAGTTCTTC

size: NA
V: TRBV28
D: NA
J: TRBJ1-1
CDR3: CASSLSGGVTEAFF
DNA: TGTGCCAGCAGTTTATCAGGTGGCGTCACTGAAGCTTTCTTT

size: NA
V: TRBV7-2
D: NA
J: TRBJ2-5
CDR3: CASSVMATQYF
DNA: TGTGCCAGCAGCGTAATGGCGACCCAGTACTTC

size: NA
V: TRBV6-6
D: NA
J: TRBJ1-2
CDR3: CASRPRSGDGYTF
DNA: TGTGCCAGCAGGCCCCGGTCCGGGGATGGCTACACCTTC